These 19 T cell receptor beta chains came from one sample sequenced in a study of T-cell memory formation after mild COVID-19. In TCRdb, the 5' RACE reads were re-called with MiXCR into one record per CDR3 protein. The table has over 300,000 distinct CDR3 sequences, 20% seen once. Sequencing used PBMCs or a T cell subset sorted from them (not recorded which). The receptors were sampled from a man in his late teens or twenties who had mild COVID-19 (a few samples of this study predate the infection). Cell type and time point are not known.

This clonotype was seen many times. V usage is TRBV5-1 and J usage is TRBJ2-1; the D is unclear. The CDR3 runs to 12 residues. Trimming took off 5 bases at V and 1 base at J, with 4 bases between the two ends. Germline values: CDR1 SGHRS, CDR2 YFSETQ. In nucleotides, the CDR3 is TGCGCCAGCAGTTATTCCTACAATGAGCAGTTCTTC. It encodes CASSYSYNEQFF.

The chain carries TRBV6-1 and TRBJ2-7; 9 bases are shared with TRBD2. Germline V gene sequence: CDR1 MNHNS, CDR2 SASEGT. V was clipped by 1 base and J by 0 bases; unmatched bases: 1. This CDR3 region has 15 residues. The CDR3 DNA follows: TGTGCCAGCAGTGAAGATAGCGGGAGCTCCTACGAGCAGTACGTC. Protein product: CASSEDSGSSYEQYV.

This clonotype was seen many times. The chain uses TRBV7-2 and TRBJ2-7, with 9 bases fitting TRBD1. The CDR3 totals 13 residues. Looked up from germline, CDR1 is SGHTA and CDR2 is FQGNSA. V lost 2 bases, J lost 5 bases, and 1 base stayed unmatched. The CDR3 sequence is CASSLTGGHEQYF. In DNA form, the CDR3 reads TGTGCCAGCAGCTTAACAGGGGGCCACGAGCAGTACTTC.

The chain has TRBV9 and TRBJ1-4; D gene unclear. Trimming stripped 4 bases from V and 0 bases from J, with 25 bases between. Germline V lookup: CDR1 SGDLS, CDR2 YYNGEE. CDR3 length: 20 residues. The CDR3 DNA reads TGTGCCAGCAGCCCAGGAGTCGCGGGCGCTTCACTTGCAACTAATGAAAAACTGTTTTTT. This codes for CASSPGVAGASLATNEKLFF.

The genes are TRBV7-8 and TRBJ2-7; no clear D. Per germline, CDR1 SGHVS and CDR2 FQNEAQ. The CDR3 sequence is 15 residues long. The ends were cut back, 1 base at V and 1 base at J, with 11 bases in the middle. CDR3 residues: CASSLVRVGSYEQYF. The DNA of the CDR3 is TGTGCCAGCAGCTTAGTACGGGTCGGATCCTACGAGCAGTACTTC. The variable domain in full, completed from reference TRBV7-8 and TRBJ2-7, reads GAGVSQSPRYKVAKRGQDVALRCDPISGHVSLFWYQQALGQGPEFLTYFQNEAQLDKSGLPSDRFFAERPEGSVSTLKIQRTQQEDSAVYLCASSLVRVGSYEQYFGPGTRLTVT.

This clonotype was observed many times. The chain carries TRBV6-5 and TRBJ2-3; the D gene is possibly TRBD2 (5 bases). Trimming cost V 0 bases and J 0 bases, with 10 bases left between them. CDR1 MNHEY and CDR2 SVGAGI come from the germline V gene. The CDR3 is 16 amino acids. The CDR3 DNA is TGTGCCAGCAGTTACTCCAGCGGTTCTAGCACAGATACGCAGTATTTT. Its protein is CASSYSSGSSTDTQYF.

The chain combines TRBV20-1 with TRBJ2-1, with 11 positions matching TRBD2. The CDR3 extends over 16 amino acids. Germline-derived CDR1 and CDR2 are DFQATT and SNEGSKA (reference sequence). J lost 2 bases, V lost 5 bases, and 8 bases had no gene match. DNA of the CDR3: TGCAGTGCTTCGCGACTAGCGGGGATAACCTACAATGAGCAGTTCTTC. This gives the protein CSASRLAGITYNEQFF.

This clonotype has a handful of counts. The chain employs TRBV6-1 and TRBJ1-5; maybe TRBD1 (5 bases). The germline gives CDR1 MNHNS, CDR2 SASEGT. The CDR3 contains 15 residues. Trimming cost V 0 bases and J 7 bases, with 13 bases left between them. CDR3 sequence: CASSEARQGRQPQHF. The CDR3 DNA follows: TGTGCCAGCAGTGAAGCGCGCCAGGGAAGACAGCCCCAGCATTTT.

This chain links TRBV5-1 with TRBJ2-1; 10 nucleotides agree with TRBD2. Per the germline V gene, CDR1 is SGHRS and CDR2 is YFSETQ. The CDR3 is 15 residues long. J was trimmed by 7 bases and V by 2 bases; bases with no gene match: 6. CDR3 DNA: TGCGCCAGCAGCTTAGCGGGGGGGCTATCGAATGAGCAGTTCTTC. This translates into CASSLAGGLSNEQFF. The variable domain in full, completed from reference TRBV5-1 and TRBJ2-1, reads KAGVTQTPRYLIKTRGQQVTLSCSPISGHRSVSWYQQTPGQGLQFLFEYFSETQRNKGNFPGRFSGRQFSNSRSEMNVSTLELGDSALYLCASSLAGGLSNEQFFGPGTRLTVL.

V usage is TRBV6-5 and J usage is TRBJ2-5, with D unresolved. Germline V gene sequence: CDR1 MNHEY, CDR2 SVGAGI. CDR3 length: 11 amino acids. The V gene lost 2 bases and the J gene lost 6 bases, with 4 bases spanning the gap. CDR3 residues: CASSYGQTQYF. In nucleotides, the CDR3 is TGTGCCAGCAGTTACGGCCAGACCCAGTACTTC.

This chain uses TRBV3-1 with TRBJ1-1; TRBD1 is a possible D gene (5 bases). Trimming left V 3 bases short and J 8 bases short, with 10 bases between. The CDR3 consists of 12 residues. Looked up from germline, CDR1 is LGHDT and CDR2 is YNNKEL (reference sequence). CDR3: CASSHDSQEAFF. DNA of the CDR3: TGTGCCAGCAGCCACGACAGTCAAGAAGCTTTCTTT.

The chain carries TRBV29-1 and TRBJ1-1, with D hard to call. This CDR3 has 11 amino acids. Germline CDR1 reads SQVTM; CDR2 reads ANQGSEA. V gave up 2 bases and J gave up 3 bases, with 4 bases separating them. The CDR3 DNA reads TGCAGCGTTGAAAGGGACACTGAAGCTTTCTTT. This codes for CSVERDTEAFF.

This clonotype came up a few times. A junction boundary mismatches the germline segment, possibly from a read error. The gene calls are TRBV7-7 and TRBJ2-1; TRBD1 or TRBD2 may be the D gene (5 bases each). Germline CDR1 is SSHAT and CDR2 is FNYEAQ (reference sequence). The CDR3 runs 14 residues. The CDR3 reads CASSLGAAGDEQFF. CDR3 nucleotides: TGTGCTAGCAGCTTAGGGGCAGCCGGGGATGAGCAGTTCTTC.

The V gene is TRBV9, the J gene TRBJ2-3; TRBD2 matches at 14 bases. CDR3 length equals 17 residues. With 2 bases clipped from V and 5 bases from J, the junction kept 7 bases outside the gene matches. Per germline, CDR1 SGDLS and CDR2 YYNGEE. The CDR3 DNA reads as TGTGCCAGCAGCGTGAGACTAGCGGGGGGGCCGGTAGATACGCAGTATTTT. It encodes CASSVRLAGGPVDTQYF.

The chain carries TRBV7-8 and TRBJ1-1; perhaps TRBD1 as D (6 bases). The V gene lost 6 bases and the J gene lost 5 bases, with 19 bases spanning the gap. This CDR3 region has 15 residues. CDR1 SGHVS and CDR2 FQNEAQ come from the germline V gene. CDR3 sequence: CASRFQTGARTEAFF. Here the CDR3 DNA reads TGTGCCAGCAGATTCCAGACAGGAGCGCGGACTGAAGCTTTCTTT.

The V and J genes are TRBV9 and TRBJ2-5, with 11 bases lining up with TRBD2. The CDR3 has 15 amino acids. V lost 3 bases, J lost 2 bases, and 3 bases stayed unmatched. Per the germline V gene, CDR1 is SGDLS and CDR2 is YYNGEE. CDR3 DNA sequence: TGTGCCAGCAGCGCTAGCGGGGGGCCACAAGAGACCCAGTACTTC. Its translation is CASSASGGPQETQYF.

The chain is built from TRBV12-3 or TRBV12-4 and TRBJ2-5, with a weak D call TRBD1 (5 bases). Trimming cost V 2 bases and J 5 bases, with 12 bases left between them. The CDR3 extends over 14 amino acids. CDR3 nucleotide sequence: TGTGCCAGCAGTTTAAAGGGGTCTCGGGAGACCCAGTACTTC. The encoded protein is CASSLKGSRETQYF.

Only a few counts were recorded for this clonotype. V usage is TRBV7-9 and J usage is TRBJ2-6; the D gene is possibly TRBD1 (6 bases). V was trimmed by 5 bases and J by 1 base, leaving 9 bases between them. The CDR3 length is 15 residues. Germline values: CDR1 SEHNR, CDR2 FQNEAQ (reference sequence). This CDR3 is CASSHTGSGANVLTF. The CDR3 nucleotides read TGTGCCAGCAGCCATACAGGGTCTGGGGCCAACGTCCTGACTTTC. The full variable domain, rest sourced from reference TRBV7-9 and TRBJ2-6, is DTGVSQNPRHKITKRGQNVTFRCDPISEHNRLYWYRQTLGQGPEFLTYFQNEAQLEKSRLLSDRFSAERPKGSFSTLEIQRTEQGDSAMYLCASSHTGSGANVLTFGAGSRLTVL.

CDR3 coding DNA: TGTGCCACCAACAGGGGCATGAACACTGAAGCTTTCTTT. Translation gives CATNRGMNTEAFF. V usage is TRBV10-3 and J usage is TRBJ1-1; 7 nucleotides line up with TRBD1. Germline CDR1 and CDR2: ENHRY and SYGVKD. The V and J ends lost 10 bases and 0 bases, in that order; junction bases with no gene match: 5. The CDR3 contains 13 residues.